This T cell receptor beta chain was retrieved from a study of cytomegalovirus exposure and HLA in healthy donors. Findings of the study overall: A subsequent analysis found that TCR clusters from the first cohort also tended to co-occur in the 120 or so validation repertoires, with roughly 95% of cluster scores above 0. A list of 164 TCR beta chains associated with cytomegalovirus was given.

Donors came from a validation cohort of 95 to 150 subjects, distinct from the first 666-subject cohort. V was pared by 7 bases and J by 10 bases, with 12 bases of the junction left unmatched. Germline CDR1 MNHNY, CDR2 SVGAGI (reference sequence). The CDR3 consists of 15 residues. About this clone: As yet, its antigen is unknown.

Libraries were prepared by immunoSEQ multiplex PCR; TCRdb keeps only in-frame clonotypes and omits some of them. The table has some 130,000 clones, around nine tenths seen once. The gene calls are TRBV6-6 and TRBJ2-1, with 11 bases that match TRBD2. The sequence came from a man aged 30-40 years in good health and CMV-seronegative. The sequenced sample was PBMCs. CDR3 residues: CASTLVGLAGGEQFF. The CDR3 DNA sequence: TGTGCCAGCACTCTCGTCGGGCTAGCGGGAGGCGAGCAGTTCTTC.